The 10 T cell receptor beta chains in this list originate from one sample, sequenced in a study of graft-versus-host responses after intestinal transplantation. Measured with immunoSEQ multiplex PCR; TCRdb has only the in-frame clones, and not every one. The sample lists over 100,000 clones, roughly 92% occurring once. Antigens for these TCRs are unknown. The starting material was unstimulated CD4+ T cells sorted from spleen or lymph node cells, obtained before transplant. The receptors originated from a human donor who was the organ donor for an intestinal transplant.

The chain carries TRBV7-3 and TRBJ2-2; 7 bases align to TRBD2. The CDR3 totals 14 residues. V was clipped by 5 bases and J by 7 bases; unmatched bases: 7. The V gene's germline CDR1 is SGHTA and CDR2 FQGTGA. CDR3 coding DNA: TGTGCCAGCAGCCCCACTAGCGCTAACGGGGAGCTGTTTTTT. Encoded protein: CASSPTSANGELFF. Complete variable domain (other parts from reference TRBV7-3 and TRBJ2-2): GAGVSQTPSNKVTEKGKYVELRCDPISGHTALYWYRQSLGQGPEFLIYFQGTGAADDSGLPNDRFFAVRPEGSVSTLKIQRTERGDSAVYLCASSPTSANGELFFGEGSRLTVL.

The count of this clone is one. The CDR3 here is CASSIQPGKTTEAFF. The CDR3 bases are TGTGCCAGCAGCATCCAGCCAGGGAAGACGACTGAAGCTTTCTTT. This chain connects TRBV7-2 to TRBJ1-1; TRBD1 is a possible D gene (5 bases). The V gene's germline CDR1 is SGHTA and CDR2 FQGNSA. This CDR3 is built from 15 residues. Trimming removed 5 bases from V and 5 bases from J, with 18 bases in between. Variable domain in full (rest from reference TRBV7-2 and TRBJ1-1): GAGVSQSPSNKVTEKGKDVELRCDPISGHTALYWYRQSLGQGLEFLIYFQGNSAPDKSGLPSDRFSAERTGGSVSTLTIQRTQQEDSAVYLCASSIQPGKTTEAFFGQGTRLTVV.

The chain has TRBV4-2 and TRBJ2-7; 10 bases are shared with TRBD2. CDR3 length: 18 amino acids. J was trimmed by 4 bases and V by 1 base; bases with no gene match: 13. Germline assignment: CDR1 LGHNA and CDR2 YNFKEQ. For the CDR3, the DNA is TGTGCCAGCAGCCAAGCTACTAGCGGGATAGGGGCTTGGTACGAGCAGTACTTC. Its translation is CASSQATSGIGAWYEQYF.

A single count supports this clone. The V gene is TRBV28, the J gene TRBJ1-2; possibly TRBD1 for D (6 bases). This CDR3 has 16 amino acids. CDR1 and CDR2 from the germline V gene are MDHEN and SYDVKM. Trimming left V 2 bases short and J 1 base short, with 14 bases between. The CDR3 spells CASSLDGRGGNYGYTF. The CDR3, as DNA: TGTGCCAGCAGTTTAGATGGGAGGGGGGGTAACTATGGCTACACCTTC.

This clone was seen a single time. Distinct nucleotide sequences in the sample also encode this CDR3. The chain recombines TRBV7-9 with TRBJ1-2, with no clear D. V was shortened by 1 base and J by 4 bases, with 13 bases between the two germline ends. Germline lookup yields CDR1 SEHNR and CDR2 FQNEAQ (reference sequence). The CDR3 has 15 residues. The CDR3 sequence: CASSLGPAGFYGYTF. CDR3 bases: TGTGCCAGCAGCTTAGGGCCCGCAGGCTTCTATGGCTACACCTTC.

The chain recombines TRBV21-1 with TRBJ2-7; the D segment call TRBD2 is taken from the table without a DNA check. TRBV21-1 is classified as a pseudogene. The CDR3 spans 14 residues. The CDR3 loop reads CASIVAREGYEQYF. The CDR3 bases are TGTGCCAGCATCGTGGCTCGGGAGGGTTACGAGCAGTACTTC.

V usage is TRBV5-8 and J usage is TRBJ2-3; 9 positions match TRBD1. CDR3 size: 15 residues. The V and J ends lost 4 bases and 2 bases, in that order; junction bases with no gene match: 5. Germline V lookup: CDR1 SGHTS, CDR2 YDEGEE. Written as DNA, the CDR3 is TGTGCCAGCAGCCCACAGGGGGCCACCACAGATACGCAGTATTTT. Translated: CASSPQGATTDTQYF. Based on the CDR3 plus reference TRBV5-8 and TRBJ2-3, the full variable domain is EAGVTQSPTHLIKTRGQQATLRCSPISGHTSVYWYQQALGLGLQFLLWYDEGEERNRGNFPPRFSGRQFPNYSSELNVNALELEDSALYLCASSPQGATTDTQYFGPGTRLTVL.

The rearrangement links TRBV6-5 to TRBJ2-3, with D perhaps TRBD1 (6 bases). The V gene's germline CDR1 is MNHEY and CDR2 SVGAGI. This CDR3 region has 13 residues. With 4 bases removed from V and 2 bases from J, the gap between germline ends came to 7 bases. The DNA of the CDR3 is TGTGCCAGCAGTTGGGACAACACAGATACGCAGTATTTT. It specifies CASSWDNTDTQYF.

The chain employs TRBV5-1 and TRBJ2-3; weak D call: TRBD2 (6 bases). The V end was cut by 6 bases, the J end by 0 bases, with 11 bases between. CDR3 length: 14 amino acids. Germline V gene data show CDR1 as SGHRS and CDR2 as YFSETQ. In DNA form, the CDR3 reads TGCGCCAGCACCATGAGCGGGAGCACAGATACGCAGTATTTT. It codes for CASTMSGSTDTQYF.

The chain couples TRBV21-1 to TRBJ2-2. TRBV21-1 is classified as a pseudogene. CDR3 length: 21 residues. CDR3 in amino acids: CASSKVTRASPLVGHPGELFF. The CDR3 nucleotides read TGTGCCAGCAGCAAAGTCACTCGGGCGTCTCCCCTGGTAGGGCATCCCGGGGAGCTGTTTTTT.